A single T cell receptor beta chain is shown here with its context. Antigen: not known. This sample was taken from a study of CD8+ T cells in alopecia areata. Overall study: The drug, oral tofacitinib, was given to treated patients at 5 to 10 mg twice daily.

Findings of the study overall: Resident alphabeta T cells of normal skin are also sequenced in scalp samples. Especially in alopecia totalis/universalis, lesional scalp showed greater clonality than normal scalp did.

Extracted RNA was reverse transcribed, and the resulting cDNA served as sequencing template. Sequencing used immunoSEQ multiplex PCR; TCRdb keeps in-frame clones, though not all of them. The sample includes roughly 65,000 clones, 40% to 50% of them seen just once. The V gene's germline CDR1 is DFQATT and CDR2 SNEGSKA (reference sequence). The V gene lost 5 bases and the J gene lost 6 bases, with 5 bases spanning the gap. The CDR3 has 10 residues. Punch biopsies of lesional scalp, plus peripheral blood, were taken from alopecia areata patients. Here the sequenced sample was CD8+ T cells sorted from blood, taken at week 0. The chain links TRBV20-1 to TRBJ2-1; D gene uncertain. The sequence was obtained from a human donor with alopecia areata. CDR3 sequence: CSALPNEQFF. The CDR3 DNA follows: TGCAGTGCTCTCCCCAATGAGCAGTTCTTC.